This T cell receptor (beta chain) appears in the sequencing data of a study of metastatic and nonmetastatic thyroid tumors. Across the study: Malignant and benign thyroid patients had repertoires compared in peripheral blood and tumor or nodule tissue. Overall study findings and caveats: Relative to benign nodules, malignant thyroid tumors were reportedly characterized by significantly elevated TCR beta diversity in blood and tumor.

CDR3 length equals 16 residues. From germline, CDR1 is MNHNS and CDR2 SASEGT. V was cut by 2 bases and J by 0 bases, with 11 bases left in between. All patients were treatment-naive before thyroid surgery. Original handling: The study took CDR3 differences across clinicopathological groups and made a distant-metastasis classifier for papillary thyroid cancer from them. TCRdb redid the clone calls on the PCR reads using MiXCR. For this entry, the V and J calls and clone size follow TCRdb and not the study's own pipeline. The sample includes about 15,000 clones, about 31% of them seen just once. This clone was seen more than once but under ten times. Its antigen is not known.

The specimen was blood. The chain couples TRBV6-1 to TRBJ1-3; D possibly corresponds to TRBD1 (5 bases). The sequence derives from a female donor with papillary thyroid cancer or a benign thyroid nodule (not recorded which). Some clones in this sample may be carry-over from other donors' samples. The CDR3 region is CASSELAGGSGNTIYF. The DNA of the CDR3 is TGTGCCAGCAGTGAACTAGCGGGGGGCTCTGGAAACACCATATATTTT.